In this sample, the clone carrying this T cell receptor (beta chain) turned up once. This specimen comes from a study of CD8 T cells in Susac syndrome. After extraction with the RNeasy kit, 0.5 to 1 ug of the RNA was reverse transcribed using random hexamers. TCRdb fed the immunoSEQ multiplex PCR reads into MiXCR, producing one record per CDR3 protein. The table has roughly 200,000 distinct CDR3 sequences, roughly 94% seen once; the top ten hold 0.099%. This TCR was recovered from a human donor with Susac syndrome. The specimen sequenced was CD4+ T cells from PBMCs.

In nucleotides, the CDR3 is TGCAGTGCTAGTCAGACAGTGAACTGGGAGACCCAGTACTTC. This translates into CSASQTVNWETQYF. V usage is TRBV20-1 and J usage is TRBJ2-5; the D gene is possibly TRBD1 (5 bases). Germline loops: CDR1 DFQATT, CDR2 SNEGSKA (reference sequence). Trimming shortened V by 3 bases and J by 5 bases, and 16 bases separated the two germline ends. This CDR3 contains 14 residues.